The entry that follows covers one TCR beta chain sequence. Its antigen remains unidentified. This CDR3 is 15 amino acids long. Germline loops: CDR1 SGDLS, CDR2 YYNGEE. The V and J ends lost 6 bases and 8 bases respectively, with 23 bases between them. Single viable CD3+CD4+CD8-CD45RO+ cells were sorted as the memory CD4+ T cells. Donors' CMV status reflects serum IgG against pp150, pp28, p38, p52. Sequencing used immunoSEQ multiplex PCR; TCRdb keeps in-frame clones, though not all of them. The table records approximately 61,000 clones, approximately 78% of them present only once. The sample originates from a study of memory CD4+ T cells and cytomegalovirus serostatus. Turning to the study itself: Donors were healthy Belgian adults, fewer than ten CMV seropositive and 24 seronegative.

Overall study results and limits: Of under 200 reported CMV TCRbeta sequences, around 63 were found in memory CD4+ repertoires. Median bootstrapped AUC for CMV status was just over 0.94 originally, about 0.9 US-trained.

This receptor was identified in an adult in good health and CMV-seronegative. Sequencing was performed on memory CD4+ T cells from blood. V gene TRBV9 combines with J gene TRBJ1-2, with a possible D match to TRBD1 (5 bases). The CDR3 loop is CASNVPGAGAKGYTF. CDR3 bases: TGTGCCAGCAACGTCCCCGGGGCAGGCGCTAAAGGCTACACCTTC. The full variable domain, with the rest looked up from reference TRBV9 and TRBJ1-2, is DSGVTQTPKHLITATGQRVTLRCSPRSGDLSVYWYQQSLDQGLQFLIQYYNGEERAKGNILERFSAQQFPDLHSELNLSSLELGDSALYFCASNVPGAGAKGYTFGSGTRLTVV.